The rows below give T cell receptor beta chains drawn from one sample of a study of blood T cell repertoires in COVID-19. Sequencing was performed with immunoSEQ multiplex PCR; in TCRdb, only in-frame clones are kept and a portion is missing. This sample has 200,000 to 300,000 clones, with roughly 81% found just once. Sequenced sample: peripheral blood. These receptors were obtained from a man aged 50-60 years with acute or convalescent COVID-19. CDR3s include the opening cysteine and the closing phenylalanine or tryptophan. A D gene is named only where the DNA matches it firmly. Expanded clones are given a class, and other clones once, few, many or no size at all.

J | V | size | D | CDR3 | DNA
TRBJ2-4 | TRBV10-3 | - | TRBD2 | CAISDQTSGNGNIQYF | TGTGCCATCAGTGACCAGACTAGCGGGAATGGAAACATTCAGTACTTC
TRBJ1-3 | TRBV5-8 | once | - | CASSGRGSGNTIYF | TGTGCCAGCAGCGGGCGGGGGTCTGGAAACACCATATATTTT
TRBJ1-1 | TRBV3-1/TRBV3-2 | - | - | CASSQLTGSAFF | TGTGCCAGCAGCCAACTAACAGGGTCTGCTTTCTTT
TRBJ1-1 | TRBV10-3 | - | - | CAISEPEGVSFF | TGTGCCATCAGTGAACCCGAGGGGGTGTCTTTCTTT
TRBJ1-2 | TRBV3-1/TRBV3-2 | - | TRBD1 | CASSQGQGVSVYGYTF | TGTGCCAGCAGCCAAGGACAGGGGGTCTCGGTCTATGGCTACACCTTC
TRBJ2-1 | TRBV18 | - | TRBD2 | CASSLPGLAVSYNEQFF | TGTGCCAGCTCACTCCCGGGACTAGCCGTCTCCTACAATGAGCAGTTCTTC
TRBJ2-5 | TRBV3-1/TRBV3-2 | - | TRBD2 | CASRLAGAETQYF | TGTGCCAGCAGGTTAGCGGGAGCAGAGACCCAGTACTTC
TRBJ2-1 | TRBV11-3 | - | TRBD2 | CASSLYTGGSYNEQFF | TGTGCCAGCAGTCTATATACGGGAGGCTCCTACAATGAGCAGTTCTTC
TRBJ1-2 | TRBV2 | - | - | CASSRVRAGYGYTF | TGTGCCAGCAGCCGGGTGAGGGCTGGCTATGGCTACACCTTC
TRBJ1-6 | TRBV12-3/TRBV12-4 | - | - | CASSFQESPLHF | TGTGCCAGCAGTTTTCAGGAATCACCCCTCCACTTT
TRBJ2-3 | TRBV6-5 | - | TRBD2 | CASSTGGLAIDTQYF | TGTGCCAGCAGTACCGGGGGACTAGCGATAGATACGCAGTATTTT
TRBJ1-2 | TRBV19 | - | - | CASSLPYDPGTNGYTF | TGTGCCAGTAGCCTCCCCTATGACCCCGGGACTAATGGCTACACCTTC
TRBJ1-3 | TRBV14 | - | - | CASSQEEGIYSGNTIYF | TGTGCCAGCAGCCAAGAGGAGGGGATCTACTCTGGAAACACCATATATTTT
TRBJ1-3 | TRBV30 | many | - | CAWSRRTGLSGNTIYF | TGTGCCTGGAGTCGACGGACGGGACTCTCTGGAAACACCATATATTTT
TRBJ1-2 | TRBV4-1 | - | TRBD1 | CASSQAGTVPYGYTF | TGCGCCAGCAGCCAAGCCGGGACAGTCCCGTATGGCTACACCTTC
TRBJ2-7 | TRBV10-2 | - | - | CASSTGYEQYF | TGCGCCAGCAGTACAGGGTACGAGCAGTACTTC
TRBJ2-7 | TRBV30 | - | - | CAWNTGFHEQYF | TGTGCCTGGAACACAGGGTTCCACGAGCAGTACTTC
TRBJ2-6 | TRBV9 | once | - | CASSPQYGANVLTF | TGTGCCAGCAGCCCCCAGTATGGGGCCAACGTCCTGACTTTC
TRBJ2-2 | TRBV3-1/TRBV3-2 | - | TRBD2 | CASSLRGLAGVGELFF | TGTGCCAGCAGCCTCAGGGGACTAGCGGGGGTCGGGGAGCTGTTTTTT
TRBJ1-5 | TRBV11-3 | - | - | CASSLGPSNQPQHF | TGTGCCAGCAGCTTAGGGCCTAGCAATCAGCCCCAGCATTTT
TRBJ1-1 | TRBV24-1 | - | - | CATPRIQHTEAFF | TGTGCCACCCCTCGTATACAGCACACTGAAGCTTTCTTT
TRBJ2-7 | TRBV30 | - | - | CAWSVIRPSYEQYF | TGTGCCTGGAGTGTAATCAGGCCTTCGTACGAGCAGTACTTC
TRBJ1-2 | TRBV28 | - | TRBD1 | CASSFRTGANYGYTF | TGTGCCAGCAGTTTCCGGACAGGAGCTAACTATGGCTACACCTTC
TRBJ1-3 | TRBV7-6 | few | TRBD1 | CASSSRGRSGNTIYF | TGTGCCAGCAGCTCAAGGGGGCGATCTGGAAACACCATATATTTT
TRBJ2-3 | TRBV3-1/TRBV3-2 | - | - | CASSHSRVVADTQYF | TGTGCCAGCAGCCACTCTAGAGTTGTTGCAGATACGCAGTATTTT
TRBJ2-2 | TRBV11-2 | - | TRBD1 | CASSLEWTGYTGELFF | TGTGCCAGCAGCTTAGAATGGACAGGGTACACCGGGGAGCTGTTTTTT
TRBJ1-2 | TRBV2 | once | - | CASSALGSYGYTF | TGTGCCAGCAGTGCGTTGGGGAGCTATGGCTACACCTTC
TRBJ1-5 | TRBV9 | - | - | CASSVGDSNQPQHF | TGTGCCAGCAGCGTGGGAGATAGCAATCAGCCCCAGCATTTT
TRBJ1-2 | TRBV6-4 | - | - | CASSEEAGVGYGYTF | TGTGCCAGCAGTGAGGAAGCAGGGGTGGGATATGGCTACACCTTC
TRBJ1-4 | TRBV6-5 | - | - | CATHHGGGNEKLFF | TGTGCCACCCACCACGGGGGAGGTAATGAAAAACTGTTTTTT
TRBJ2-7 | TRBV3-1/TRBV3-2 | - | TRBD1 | CASSQFRTGSYEQYF | TGTGCCAGCAGCCAATTCAGGACAGGGTCCTACGAGCAGTACTTC
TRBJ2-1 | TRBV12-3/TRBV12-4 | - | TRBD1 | CASSLALPGQGLF | TGTGCCAGCAGTTTAGCCCTACCGGGACAGGGGCTCTTC
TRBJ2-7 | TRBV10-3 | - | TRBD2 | CAIWTSGEYEQYF | TGTGCCATCTGGACTAGCGGGGAGTACGAGCAGTACTTC
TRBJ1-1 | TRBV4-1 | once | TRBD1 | CASSPGGGGTEAFF | TGCGCCAGCAGCCCAGGGGGCGGGGGCACTGAAGCTTTCTTT
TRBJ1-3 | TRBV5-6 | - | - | CASSLAKAGGSGNTIYF | TGTGCCAGCAGCTTGGCCAAGGCCGGGGGCTCTGGAAACACCATATATTTT
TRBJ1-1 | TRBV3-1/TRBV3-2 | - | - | CASSQFLGNTEAFF | TGTGCCAGCAGCCAATTTCTAGGGAACACTGAAGCTTTCTTT
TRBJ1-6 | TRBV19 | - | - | CASRRSSQSPLHF | TGTGCCAGTAGGAGAAGCTCCCAATCACCCCTCCACTTT
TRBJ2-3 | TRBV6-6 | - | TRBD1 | CASRRTGGTDTQYF | TGTGCCAGCAGAAGGACAGGAGGCACAGATACGCAGTATTTT
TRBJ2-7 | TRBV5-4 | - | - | CASSLRQPTSYEQYF | TGTGCCAGCAGCTTACGACAGCCGACGTCCTACGAGCAGTACTTC
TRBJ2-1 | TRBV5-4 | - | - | CASSSGTLNEQFF | TGTGCCAGCAGCTCTGGGACACTGAATGAGCAGTTCTTC
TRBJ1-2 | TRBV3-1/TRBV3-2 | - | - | CASSQDRLQSTF | TGTGCCAGCAGCCAAGATCGCTTACAGTCCACCTTC
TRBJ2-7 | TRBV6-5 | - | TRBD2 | CASSLAGGPNEQYF | TGTGCCAGCAGTTTAGCGGGAGGGCCGAACGAGCAGTACTTC